These 8 T cell receptor beta chains originate from one sample sequenced in a study of T cell responses to AZD1222 COVID-19 vaccine (dated by TCRdb to the early 2020s). The sample's time point, from its label and the paper: baseline before first vaccination. The treatment or condition label for this specimen denotes: meningococcal conjugate vaccine given as trial control. Library preparation was by the immunoSEQ multiplex PCR assay. TCRdb retrieved this table from immuneACCESS and kept in-frame rearrangements only. Not all clones are present; in checked studies, unresolved V genes account for under half, and no reason is known for the remainder. This sample has around 160,000 clones in its table, and over 80% of those were observed once. Of the sample, roughly 2.9% falls within the top ten clones. The material was peripheral blood, obtained on day 0 of MenACWY control vaccination. Source of these receptors: an adult in good health.

The chain joins TRBV5-4 to TRBJ2-2; D is tentatively TRBD1 or TRBD2 (5 bases each). Germline-derived CDR1 and CDR2 are SGHNT and YYREEE (reference sequence). The V and J ends lost 4 bases and 2 bases respectively, with 9 bases between them. The CDR3 length is 14 residues. CDR3 amino acids: CASSRDGNTGELFF. In DNA form, the CDR3 reads TGTGCCAGCAGCCGGGACGGAAACACCGGGGAGCTGTTTTTT.

The chain joins TRBV4-2 to TRBJ2-3; D is uncertain. Looked up from germline, CDR1 is LGHNA and CDR2 is YNFKEQ. The CDR3 length is 13 residues. V lost 0 bases to trimming and J lost 3 bases, with 4 bases between them. Here the CDR3 DNA reads TGTGCCAGCAGCCAAGACGAAACAGATACGCAGTATTTT. This encodes CASSQDETDTQYF.

The chain links TRBV7-3 to TRBJ2-2; TRBD2 matches 12 bases. With V trimmed by 8 bases and J by 4 bases, 11 bases remained unmatched. The CDR3 runs to 17 residues. Germline V gene lookup returns CDR1 SGHTA and CDR2 FQGTGA. CDR3 protein: CASAGRPLAGGTGELFF. DNA of the CDR3: TGTGCCAGCGCCGGCCGTCCACTAGCGGGAGGCACCGGGGAGCTGTTTTTT.

V usage is TRBV5-5 and J usage is TRBJ2-1, with no clear D. V lost 9 bases and J 0 bases, leaving 10 bases between the germline ends. From germline, CDR1 is SGHKS and CDR2 YYEKEE (reference sequence). This CDR3 spans 13 amino acids. As DNA, the CDR3 is TGTGCCACCTCCCCGGACTCCTACAATGAGCAGTTCTTC. Amino acids: CATSPDSYNEQFF. Together with reference TRBV5-5 and TRBJ2-1, the CDR3 gives the full variable domain: DAGVTQSPTHLIKTRGQQVTLRCSPISGHKSVSWYQQVLGQGPQFIFQYYEKEERGRGNFPDRFSARQFPNYSSELNVNALLLGDSALYLCATSPDSYNEQFFGPGTRLTVL.

The sample holds a few counts of this clone. The rearrangement joins TRBV2 to TRBJ1-5, with 7 positions matching TRBD1. Germline V gene lookup returns CDR1 SNHLY and CDR2 FYNNEI. With V trimmed by 0 bases and J by 0 bases, 2 bases remained unmatched. The CDR3 spans 16 residues. Written as DNA, the CDR3 is TGTGCCAGCAGTGAAGCGGGGACAGTTAGCAATCAGCCCCAGCATTTT. Translating it yields CASSEAGTVSNQPQHF.

This chain joins TRBV9 and TRBJ2-2; 9 bases agree with TRBD1. The CDR3 loop spans 16 amino acids. CDR1 and CDR2 (germline): SGDLS, YYNGEE. V shed 3 bases and J 3 bases; nucleotides not matched to a gene: 6. The CDR3 protein is CASSAQGAWYTGELFF. The CDR3 nucleotides read TGTGCCAGCAGCGCACAGGGGGCCTGGTACACCGGGGAGCTGTTTTTT. The variable domain in full, with the rest retrieved from reference TRBV9 and TRBJ2-2, is DSGVTQTPKHLITATGQRVTLRCSPRSGDLSVYWYQQSLDQGLQFLIQYYNGEERAKGNILERFSAQQFPDLHSELNLSSLELGDSALYFCASSAQGAWYTGELFFGEGSRLTVL.

The chain joins TRBV18 to TRBJ1-1, with D possibly being TRBD1 (5 bases). Trimming took 2 bases from V and 6 from J, leaving 10 bases between them. Germline V gene data show CDR1 as KGHSH and CDR2 as LQKENI. The CDR3 is made up of 13 amino acids. The CDR3 reads CASSPKQGSEAFF. The CDR3 DNA is TGTGCCAGCTCACCAAAGCAGGGATCTGAAGCTTTCTTT.

This rearrangement joins TRBV12-3 or TRBV12-4 to TRBJ2-3, with 7 bases identical to TRBD2. CDR3 size: 11 residues. J was trimmed by 6 bases and V by 9 bases; bases with no gene match: 3. Here the CDR3 DNA reads TGTGCCAGTGCGGGAGCGGATACGCAGTATTTT. Its protein product is CASAGADTQYF.